This TCR beta chain stems from a study of T cells in women clearing cervical HPV infection. Study as a whole: No precancer developed; the control's incident HPV16 infection cleared within 12 months. Controls gave blood once infection was undetectable; cases at lesion identification.

The CDR3 is 16 residues long. The germline CDR1 and CDR2 sequences are MRHNA and SNTAGT. Trimming removed 6 bases at V and 9 bases at J, with 24 bases between. TCRdb's copy holds only in-frame clones and misses some; the assay was immunoSEQ multiplex PCR. The table lists about 26,000 clones. Study-wide results and limits: TRBV6-7 abundance was lower in cases than controls (0.11% versus 0.16%). CIN3+ cases had significantly higher TCR richness than controls; evenness did not differ.

Comments on this clone: The antigen remains unidentified. The read gets to within 3 residues of the CDR3 end, and the germline J gene fills in the rest.

V and J are TRBV6-4 and TRBJ2-1; TRBD2 is a possible D gene (5 bases). The source material was blood buffy coat. The TCR sequence derives from a woman between 18 and 75 years old with a cervical HPV16 infection that either progressed to CIN3+ or cleared (not recorded which). CDR3 DNA, as far as it was read: TGTGCCAGCAGCGCGCTAGCAACGTCGTCCAGTAGTGAG. Translation: CASSALATSSSSE. The full CDR3 sequence reads CASSALATSSSSEQFF.